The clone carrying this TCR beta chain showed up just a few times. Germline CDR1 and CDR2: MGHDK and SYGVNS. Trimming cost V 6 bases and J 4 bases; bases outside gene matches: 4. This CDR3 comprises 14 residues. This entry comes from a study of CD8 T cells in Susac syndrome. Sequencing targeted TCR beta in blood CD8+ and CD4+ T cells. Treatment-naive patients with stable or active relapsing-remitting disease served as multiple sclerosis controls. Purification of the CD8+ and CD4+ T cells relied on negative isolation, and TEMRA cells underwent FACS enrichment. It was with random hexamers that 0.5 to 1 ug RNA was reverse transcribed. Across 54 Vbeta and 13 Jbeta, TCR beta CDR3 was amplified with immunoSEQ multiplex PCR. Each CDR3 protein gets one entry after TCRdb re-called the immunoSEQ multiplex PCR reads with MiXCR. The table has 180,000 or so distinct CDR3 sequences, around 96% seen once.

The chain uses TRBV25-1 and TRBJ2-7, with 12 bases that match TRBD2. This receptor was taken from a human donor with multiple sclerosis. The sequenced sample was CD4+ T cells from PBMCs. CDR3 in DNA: TGTGCCAGCAGGGGCACTAGCGGGGGGTACGAGCAGTACTTC. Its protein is CASRGTSGGYEQYF.